The 26 T cell receptor beta chains reported below all come from one sample, sequenced in a study of cytomegalovirus exposure and HLA in healthy donors. The PCR employed 60 Vbeta primers together with 13 Jbeta primers. Assay used: immunoSEQ multiplex PCR; TCRdb lists only in-frame clones, some missing. The sample contains roughly 97,000 clones, 70% to 85% of which appear only once. The sample was PBMCs. The source of these receptors is a woman between 18 and 29 years old in good health and CMV-seropositive.

The chain carries TRBV28 and TRBJ2-5; perhaps TRBD1 as D (5 bases). The CDR3 spans 14 residues. Trimming took 3 bases from V and 0 from J, leaving 8 bases between them. Germline lookup yields CDR1 MDHEN and CDR2 SYDVKM. The CDR3 loop is CASSFETDQETQYF. The CDR3 nucleotides are TGTGCCAGCAGTTTCGAGACAGACCAAGAGACCCAGTACTTC.

The chain is built from TRBV5-6 and TRBJ1-1; no firm D call. CDR1 is SGHDT, CDR2 YYEEEE, per germline. Trimming took 2 bases from V and 0 from J, leaving 5 bases between them. The CDR3 loop spans 13 amino acids. CDR3 in DNA: TGTGCCAGCAGCTTTTCTTTGAACACTGAAGCTTTCTTT. Translation: CASSFSLNTEAFF.

V gene TRBV10-2 combines with J gene TRBJ1-5; D remains ambiguous. Germline values: CDR1 WSHSY, CDR2 SAAADI. Trimming took off 0 bases at V and 9 bases at J, with 12 bases between the two ends. The CDR3 extends over 14 amino acids. The CDR3 loop is CASSESEGHGPQHF. CDR3 DNA: TGCGCCAGCAGTGAGTCGGAGGGCCATGGGCCCCAGCATTTT.

The chain couples TRBV11-2 to TRBJ2-5; D ambiguous. The CDR3 runs to 14 residues. The V gene lost 1 base and the J gene lost 7 bases, with 13 bases spanning the gap. CDR1 is SGHAT, CDR2 FQNNGV, per germline. CDR3 DNA sequence: TGTGCCAGCAGCTTAGTGGTTCAGCAGGCGACCCAGTACTTC. Translated, it gives CASSLVVQQATQYF.

This chain joins TRBV27 and TRBJ1-4; 7 positions match TRBD1. CDR3 size: 18 residues. The V gene's germline CDR1 is MNHEY and CDR2 SMNVEV (reference sequence). V shed 2 bases, J shed 5 bases, and the junction held 14 bases outside the gene matches. The CDR3 DNA reads as TGTGCCAGCAGTTTAGTGACCCCCACCGGGACAGAGAATGAAAAACTGTTTTTT. Translating gives CASSLVTPTGTENEKLFF.

This chain uses TRBV10-3 with TRBJ2-7, with 12 bases aligning to TRBD2. CDR1 ENHRY and CDR2 SYGVKD come from the germline V gene. The CDR3 runs to 15 residues. V trimming: 2 bases; J trimming: 3 bases; junction bases outside the gene matches: 2. The CDR3 spells CAISERLAGDYEQYF. The CDR3, as DNA: TGTGCCATCAGTGAGAGACTAGCGGGAGACTACGAGCAGTACTTC.

This clone was detected only a few times. V and J are TRBV2 and TRBJ1-5; D may be TRBD1 (6 bases). The ends were cut back, 9 bases at V and 7 bases at J, with 19 bases in the middle. Germline CDR1 and CDR2: SNHLY and FYNNEI. This CDR3 is built from 14 residues. The chain's CDR3 is CARGDGGLGQPQHF. The DNA for the CDR3 is TGTGCCAGGGGTGATGGGGGCTTGGGCCAGCCCCAGCATTTT. The whole variable domain, filled in from reference TRBV2 and TRBJ1-5, reads EPEVTQTPSHQVTQMGQEVILRCVPISNHLYFYWYRQILGQKVEFLVSFYNNEISEKSEIFDDQFSVERPDGSNFTLKIRSTKLEDSAMYFCARGDGGLGQPQHFGDGTRLSIL.

The V call is TRBV5-8, the J call TRBJ2-2; no reliable D call. Germline CDR1 and CDR2: SGHTS and YDEGEE. With 6 bases removed from V and 1 base from J, the gap between germline ends came to 16 bases. This CDR3 comprises 16 residues. The CDR3: CASTIQVSWNTGELFF. The DNA for the CDR3 is TGTGCCAGCACCATCCAAGTGAGTTGGAACACCGGGGAGCTGTTTTTT.

The V call is TRBV7-8, the J call TRBJ1-4, with a tentative D call TRBD1 (5 bases). This CDR3 comprises 15 residues. V gave up 2 bases and J gave up 7 bases, with 14 bases separating them. Germline CDR1 is SGHVS and CDR2 is FQNEAQ. This CDR3 is CASSLSGALGEKLFF. CDR3 nucleotide sequence: TGTGCCAGCAGCTTAAGCGGGGCACTCGGTGAAAAACTGTTTTTT.

This clone came up once. This chain connects TRBV30 to TRBJ2-2; 12 bases map to TRBD2. Germline V lookup: CDR1 GTSNPN, CDR2 SVGIG (reference sequence). The CDR3 extends over 16 amino acids. Trimming at V came to 4 bases and at J to 3 bases, leaving 6 bases not matched to a gene. CDR3 sequence reads: CAWKLAGGFYTGELFF. CDR3 coding DNA: TGTGCCTGGAAACTAGCGGGAGGTTTCTACACCGGGGAGCTGTTTTTT.

The chain is built from TRBV28 and TRBJ2-5; 11 bases line up with TRBD1. J gave up 2 bases and V 6 bases, and 2 bases lay outside the gene matches. Per the germline V gene, CDR1 is MDHEN and CDR2 is SYDVKM. The CDR3 totals 14 residues. CDR3 amino acids: CASSWDRGQETQYF. CDR3 bases: TGTGCCAGCAGCTGGGACAGGGGGCAAGAGACCCAGTACTTC. The variable domain in full, completed from reference TRBV28 and TRBJ2-5, reads DVKVTQSSRYLVKRTGEKVFLECVQDMDHENMFWYRQDPGLGLRLIYFSYDVKMKEKGDIPEGYSVSREKKERFSLILESASTNQTSMYLCASSWDRGQETQYFGPGTRLLVL.

The chain recombines TRBV6-5 with TRBJ1-5; D remains ambiguous. V lost 4 bases and J lost 5, with 18 bases in between. The CDR3 is made up of 16 amino acids. Germline CDR1 MNHEY, CDR2 SVGAGI. In DNA, the CDR3 is TGTGCCAGCAGTTGGCACGGCCCTCGGCGGCATCAGCCCCAGCATTTT. Amino acids: CASSWHGPRRHQPQHF.

In its sample, this clone was seen a few times. The chain is built from TRBV6-5 and TRBJ1-2, with a weak D call TRBD1 (5 bases). The CDR3 is made up of 15 amino acids. Trimming took 0 bases from V and 5 from J, leaving 13 bases between them. Germline-derived CDR1 and CDR2 are MNHEY and SVGAGI. CDR3 protein: CASSYSSGAGYGYTF. The CDR3 DNA reads as TGTGCCAGCAGTTACTCGAGTGGGGCAGGGTATGGCTACACCTTC.

This clone appeared once. CDR3 bases: TGTGCCAGCAGTTACTCTTGGACAGTGAACACTGAAGCTTTCTTT. Translated: CASSYSWTVNTEAFF. V usage is TRBV6-5 and J usage is TRBJ1-1, with D possibly being TRBD1 (6 bases). The CDR3 consists of 15 residues. The V gene lost 0 bases and the J gene lost 0 bases, with 8 bases spanning the gap. CDR1 and CDR2 (germline): MNHEY, SVGAGI.

Only a few counts were recorded for this clone. J is TRBJ2-7 and V is TRBV19; TRBD1 matches at 7 bases. Germline values: CDR1 LNHDA, CDR2 SQIVND (reference sequence). The CDR3 runs to 15 residues. Unmatched junction bases numbered 11, after V lost 0 bases and J lost 9 bases. The CDR3 sequence is CASSIDWTGSKGQYF. CDR3 DNA: TGTGCCAGTAGTATAGACTGGACAGGATCGAAGGGGCAGTACTTC.

J is TRBJ2-1 and V is TRBV6-5, with 9 bases matching TRBD2. The CDR3 spans 14 residues. Germline assignment: CDR1 MNHEY and CDR2 SVGAGI. With V trimmed by 4 bases and J by 7 bases, 5 bases remained unmatched. This CDR3 reads CASSLISGSNEQFF. CDR3 bases: TGTGCCAGCAGTTTGATTAGCGGGAGTAATGAGCAGTTCTTC.

The V call is TRBV2, the J call TRBJ2-3; the D gene is possibly TRBD1 (5 bases). This CDR3 comprises 13 residues. Germline V gives CDR1 SNHLY, CDR2 FYNNEI. Deletions cut 11 bases from V and 0 bases from J, with 12 bases between. CDR3 region: CASQGPSTDTQYF. As DNA, the CDR3 is TGTGCCTCCCAGGGCCCTAGCACAGATACGCAGTATTTT.

This clone was observed a handful of times. V is TRBV5-1 and J is TRBJ2-7; 9 nucleotides align to TRBD2. The CDR3 extends over 16 amino acids. J gave up 4 bases and V 0 bases, and 8 bases lay outside the gene matches. Germline V gives CDR1 SGHRS, CDR2 YFSETQ. The CDR3 coding sequence is TGCGCCAGCAGCTTGGGGGTTAGCGGGAGCGGTTACGAGCAGTACTTC. It translates to CASSLGVSGSGYEQYF.

This chain connects TRBV2 to TRBJ2-7, with D perhaps matching TRBD2 (6 bases). The V gene's germline CDR1 is SNHLY and CDR2 FYNNEI. This CDR3 contains 15 residues. Trimming pared 2 bases from V and 2 bases from J, leaving 13 bases between. The CDR3 nucleotides read TGTGCCAGCAGTGAATGGGGGGATAGGACCTACGAGCAGTACTTC. Its translation is CASSEWGDRTYEQYF. The complete variable domain, with remaining parts taken from reference TRBV2 and TRBJ2-7, reads EPEVTQTPSHQVTQMGQEVILRCVPISNHLYFYWYRQILGQKVEFLVSFYNNEISEKSEIFDDQFSVERPDGSNFTLKIRSTKLEDSAMYFCASSEWGDRTYEQYFGPGTRLTVT.

This chain uses TRBV2 with TRBJ2-7, with D uncertain. Deletions cut 4 bases from V and 1 base from J, with 5 bases between. CDR3 length: 12 residues. Germline values: CDR1 SNHLY, CDR2 FYNNEI. The DNA of the CDR3 is TGTGCCAGCAGTGCCGAGTCCTACGAGCAGTACTTC. This encodes CASSAESYEQYF.

This clone was seen more than once but under ten times. The chain combines TRBV7-3 with TRBJ2-2, with D possibly TRBD1 on 5 matching bases. The CDR3 totals 15 residues. V lost 2 bases and J lost 6, with 13 bases in between. Germline CDR1 SGHTA, CDR2 FQGTGA. The CDR3 loop reads CASSLQGLGAGELFF. Here the CDR3 DNA reads TGTGCCAGCAGCTTACAGGGCCTTGGGGCCGGGGAGCTGTTTTTT. The full variable domain, rest sourced from reference TRBV7-3 and TRBJ2-2, is GAGVSQTPSNKVTEKGKYVELRCDPISGHTALYWYRQSLGQGPEFLIYFQGTGAADDSGLPNDRFFAVRPEGSVSTLKIQRTERGDSAVYLCASSLQGLGAGELFFGEGSRLTVL.

This clone has a single count. This rearrangement joins TRBV2 to TRBJ2-7, with 10 bases identical to TRBD2. The length of the CDR3 is 14 residues. Germline CDR1 is SNHLY and CDR2 is FYNNEI. The J segment lost 3 bases and the V segment lost 7 bases, leaving 6 bases of the junction unmatched. The DNA of the CDR3 is TGTGCCAGCACCCATAGCGGGAGGAACTACGAGCAGTACTTC. This gives the protein CASTHSGRNYEQYF.

V is TRBV14 and J is TRBJ2-7; D might be TRBD2 (6 bases). V was cut by 4 bases and J by 2 bases, with 9 bases left in between. This CDR3 spans 13 amino acids. Germline CDR1 SGHDN, CDR2 FVKESK. Written as DNA, the CDR3 is TGTGCCAGCAGCCGGGGGGACCCCTACGAGCAGTACTTC. Translating gives CASSRGDPYEQYF.

The chain couples TRBV19 to TRBJ2-1, with 10 bases identical to TRBD2. The germline V gene encodes CDR1 LNHDA and CDR2 SQIVND (reference sequence). V was clipped by 5 bases and J by 9 bases; unmatched bases: 7. The CDR3 is 14 amino acids. The CDR3 spells CASSLLAGEGEQFF. The CDR3 DNA sequence: TGTGCCAGTAGTCTGCTAGCGGGAGAGGGTGAGCAGTTCTTC. The full variable domain, rest sourced from reference TRBV19 and TRBJ2-1, is DGGITQSPKYLFRKEGQNVTLSCEQNLNHDAMYWYRQDPGQGLRLIYYSQIVNDFQKGDIAEGYSVSREKKESFPLTVTSAQKNPTAFYLCASSLLAGEGEQFFGPGTRLTVL.

This rearrangement joins TRBV27 to TRBJ1-5; no clear D. Per the germline V gene, CDR1 is MNHEY and CDR2 is SMNVEV (reference sequence). Trimming cost V 8 bases and J 5 bases, with 7 bases left between them. The CDR3 has 11 amino acids. This CDR3 is CASGGDQPQHF. For the CDR3, the DNA is TGTGCCAGCGGAGGAGATCAGCCCCAGCATTTT.

The chain uses TRBV18 and TRBJ2-3; tentatively, D is TRBD2 (6 bases). The CDR3 length is 15 residues. In germline, CDR1 is KGHSH, CDR2 LQKENI. The germline V and J ends were trimmed by 3 bases and 2 bases, with 12 bases remaining between them. DNA for the CDR3: TGTGCCAGCTCACCCCTTACGGGAGCCACAGATACGCAGTATTTT. Amino acid sequence: CASSPLTGATDTQYF.